This T cell receptor (beta chain) was identified in a study of T-cell reconstitution after alpha-beta-depleted transplantation in children. Broader study findings: Alpha-beta T cells about two months after transplant reportedly derived from several hundred expanded graft clones. It was newly produced T cells that mostly accounted for T-cell counts and diversity one year after transplant. Some patients owed their high day-60 TCRbeta diversity to surviving recipient T cells and thymic progenitors.

As it was prepared, the TCRbeta library received unique molecular identifiers. TCRdb fed the PCR reads into MiXCR, producing one record per CDR3 protein. The sample contains roughly 300,000 distinct CDR3 sequences, around a tenth of which appear only once. Many counts were recorded for this clonotype. Its antigen is still unknown. Deletions cut 1 base from V and 3 bases from J, with 15 bases between. CDR1 and CDR2 from the germline V gene are SGHTA and FQGNSA. The CDR3 loop spans 16 amino acids. The source material was peripheral blood, sampled 180 days after TCRalphabeta/CD19-depleted stem cell transplant. This sequence was found in a male patient between 2 and 10 years old who had a stem cell transplant for chronic granulomatous disease, so the T cells may come from the graft donor. J is TRBJ1-2 and V is TRBV7-2; D ambiguous. The CDR3 DNA reads as TGTGCCAGCAGCTTAGTGTTGTGGGGTGGCGACTATGGCTACACCTTC. Translation: CASSLVLWGGDYGYTF. The entire variable domain, with the rest obtained from reference TRBV7-2 and TRBJ1-2, is as follows: GAGVSQSPSNKVTEKGKDVELRCDPISGHTALYWYRQSLGQGLEFLIYFQGNSAPDKSGLPSDRFSAERTGGSVSTLTIQRTQQEDSAVYLCASSLVLWGGDYGYTFGSGTRLTVV.